Sequencing of this T cell receptor beta chain was carried out in a study of OX40 agonist ivuxolimab in advanced cancers. Assay used: immunoSEQ multiplex PCR; TCRdb lists only in-frame clones, some missing. In the table there are approximately 58,000 clones, about 82% of which are singletons. The junction had 8 bases not matched to a gene; V was cut back by 5 bases and J by 5 bases. The CDR3 extends over 17 amino acids. Germline CDR1 SGHTA, CDR2 FQGNSA. This sequence was found in an adult with an advanced solid tumor such as melanoma, head and neck, liver or kidney cancer. This sample comprised CD4+ or CD8+ T cells sorted from blood, obtained in a trial of the OX40 agonist ivuxolimab. The chain couples TRBV7-2 to TRBJ2-5; 16 bases fit TRBD2. The chain's CDR3 is CASSPPGLAGGRETQYF. CDR3 nucleotides: TGTGCCAGCAGCCCACCGGGACTAGCGGGGGGGCGGGAGACCCAGTACTTC.